Listed here are 22 T cell receptor beta chains from one sample, sequenced in a study of blood T cell repertoires in COVID-19. Assay used: immunoSEQ multiplex PCR; TCRdb lists only in-frame clones, some missing. The sample lists around 230,000 clones, approximately 87% occurring once. The source material was peripheral blood. The receptor source for this set is a woman between 65 and 79 years old with active or convalescent COVID-19.

In this sample, this clone turned up a few times. The chain carries TRBV5-5 and TRBJ1-5, with no clear D. V was shortened by 1 base and J by 0 bases, with 8 bases between the two germline ends. Germline CDR1 SGHKS, CDR2 YYEKEE (reference sequence). The CDR3 runs to 15 residues. The CDR3 DNA reads TGTGCCAGCAGCTTGAACGACAATAGCAATCAGCCCCAGCATTTT. Its protein product is CASSLNDNSNQPQHF.

The chain carries TRBV18 and TRBJ2-2; 8 nucleotides match TRBD1. Per the germline V gene, CDR1 is KGHSH and CDR2 is LQKENI. V shed 8 bases and J 2 bases; nucleotides not matched to a gene: 7. The CDR3 is made up of 15 amino acids. CDR3 amino acids: CASKRTGLNTGELFF. CDR3 bases: TGTGCCAGCAAAAGGACAGGGCTCAACACCGGGGAGCTGTTTTTT.

As regards this clone: Other DNA sequences in the same sample also yield this CDR3. The rearrangement links TRBV5-1 to TRBJ1-5, with unresolved D. Per germline, CDR1 SGHRS and CDR2 YFSETQ. Trimming took off 0 bases at V and 4 bases at J, with 8 bases between the two ends. The CDR3 totals 14 residues. The CDR3 is CASSLVGGNQPQHF. The CDR3 DNA follows: TGCGCCAGCAGCTTGGTTGGAGGGAATCAGCCCCAGCATTTT.

The J gene is TRBJ2-7, the V gene TRBV4-1, with 9 bases matching TRBD2. CDR3 length: 15 residues. CDR1 is MGHRA, CDR2 YSYEKL, per germline. The junction had 3 bases not matched to a gene; V was cut back by 1 base and J by 2 bases. In DNA, the CDR3 is TGCGCCAGCAGCCAAGGTCTAGCGGGGACCTACGAGCAGTACTTC. Its protein product is CASSQGLAGTYEQYF.

This clone has only a few counts. This rearrangement joins TRBV10-2 to TRBJ2-1, with TRBD2 matching over 11 bases. The V gene end was trimmed by 1 base and the J gene end by 9 bases; junction bases not matched to a gene: 5. The CDR3 has 15 amino acids. In germline, CDR1 is WSHSY, CDR2 SAAADI. CDR3 amino acids: CASSELAGGPGEQFF. The CDR3 nucleotides read TGCGCCAGCAGTGAGTTAGCGGGAGGGCCCGGTGAGCAGTTCTTC.

This chain uses TRBV7-2 with TRBJ2-1, with 11 bases matching TRBD2. CDR1 is SGHTA, CDR2 FQGNSA, per germline. J lost 2 bases, V lost 3 bases, and 3 bases had no gene match. The CDR3 consists of 16 residues. CDR3 coding DNA: TGTGCCAGCAGCTTGTTACTAGCGGGAGCCTACAATGAGCAGTTCTTC. It translates to CASSLLLAGAYNEQFF.

The V gene is TRBV3-1 (or the pseudogene TRBV3-2), the J gene TRBJ2-1, with 13 bases lining up with TRBD2. This CDR3 contains 18 residues. The V gene's germline CDR1 is LGHDT and CDR2 YNNKEL (reference sequence). Losses at the gene ends were 0 bases for V and 3 bases for J; bases not matched to a gene: 5. The chain's CDR3 is CASSQDWGLAGYYNEQFF. Written as DNA, the CDR3 is TGTGCCAGCAGCCAAGATTGGGGACTAGCGGGGTACTACAATGAGCAGTTCTTC.

This chain joins TRBV27 and TRBJ2-7; D ambiguous. This CDR3 has 14 amino acids. V shed 0 bases and J shed 2 bases, with 8 bases lying between them. The germline V gene has CDR1 MNHEY and CDR2 SMNVEV (reference sequence). CDR3 protein: CASSLSRQAYEQYF. In DNA form, the CDR3 reads TGTGCCAGCAGTTTATCTAGACAAGCCTACGAGCAGTACTTC.

This sequence joins TRBV7-2 and TRBJ1-1; TRBD1 matches 7 bases. The CDR3 covers 16 residues. The germline gives CDR1 SGHTA, CDR2 FQGNSA. The V segment lost 1 base and the J segment 5 bases; nucleotides outside the gene matches: 10. DNA for the CDR3: TGTGCCAGCAGCTTAGACCCGACAGGGTTTGGGACTGAAGCTTTCTTT. Its translation is CASSLDPTGFGTEAFF.

The chain recombines TRBV23-1 with TRBJ1-2, with TRBD1 matching over 8 bases. TRBV23-1 is an ORF, and what it does is uncertain. The CDR3 is 13 amino acids. Unmatched junction bases numbered 8, after V lost 6 bases and J lost 8 bases. The CDR3 DNA follows: TGCGCCAGCAGCCACAGGGGGAGTAGCGGCTACACCTTC. Encoded protein: CASSHRGSSGYTF.

The rearrangement joins TRBV6-2 or TRBV6-3 to TRBJ2-7; TRBD1 is a possible D gene (7 bases). Trimming stripped 2 bases from V and 7 bases from J, with 18 bases between. There are 15 residues in the CDR3. CDR1 is MNHEY, CDR2 SVGEGT, per germline. CDR3 sequence: CASSYGGGGRREQYF. CDR3 bases: TGTGCCAGCAGTTACGGAGGGGGCGGAAGGAGGGAGCAGTACTTC.

As to this clone: The same CDR3 arises from other DNA sequences in this sample as well. The V call is TRBV19, the J call TRBJ1-2, with 7 nucleotides matching TRBD1. J was trimmed by 3 bases and V by 5 bases; bases with no gene match: 6. Germline V gives CDR1 LNHDA, CDR2 SQIVND (reference sequence). The CDR3 consists of 14 residues. For the CDR3, the DNA is TGTGCCAGTAGTCCCCAGGGGGTGCACTATGGCTACACCTTC. Its translation is CASSPQGVHYGYTF.

This clone was detected a few times. The rearrangement joins TRBV18 to TRBJ2-3; D uncertain. Trimming shortened V by 5 bases and J by 0 bases, and 6 bases separated the two germline ends. In germline, CDR1 is KGHSH, CDR2 LQKENI. CDR3 length: 13 residues. The CDR3: CASSSTSTDTQYF. CDR3 DNA sequence: TGTGCCAGCTCATCGACTAGCACAGATACGCAGTATTTT.

The rearrangement joins TRBV28 to TRBJ1-6; D is perhaps TRBD1 (5 bases). The CDR3 is made up of 17 amino acids. V gave up 4 bases and J gave up 6 bases, with 19 bases separating them. Germline V CDR1 and CDR2: MDHEN, SYDVKM. CDR3 DNA: TGTGCCAGCAGTTCCTGGGAGGGGAAAGGGAGTAATTCACCCCTCCACTTT. It codes for CASSSWEGKGSNSPLHF. Combining the CDR3 with reference TRBV28 and TRBJ1-6 gives the whole variable domain DVKVTQSSRYLVKRTGEKVFLECVQDMDHENMFWYRQDPGLGLRLIYFSYDVKMKEKGDIPEGYSVSREKKERFSLILESASTNQTSMYLCASSSWEGKGSNSPLHFGNGTRLTVT.

This sequence joins TRBV19 and TRBJ1-5; possible D gene TRBD1, 5 bases. Trimming shortened V by 4 bases and J by 4 bases, and 11 bases separated the two germline ends. In germline, CDR1 is LNHDA, CDR2 SQIVND (reference sequence). The CDR3 consists of 14 residues. CDR3 region: CASSRQTENQPQHF. The CDR3 DNA reads as TGTGCCAGTAGTAGACAGACCGAGAATCAGCCCCAGCATTTT.

V is TRBV7-9 and J is TRBJ2-3; D possibly corresponds to TRBD2 (6 bases). Germline V gives CDR1 SEHNR, CDR2 FQNEAQ (reference sequence). The CDR3 runs to 16 residues. V lost 6 bases to trimming and J lost 5 bases, with 21 bases between them. CDR3 loop: CASSFLTGVIGDTQYF. CDR3 DNA sequence: TGTGCCAGCAGTTTTCTAACGGGAGTGATAGGAGATACGCAGTATTTT.

The chain employs TRBV5-6 and TRBJ1-2; no reliable D call. Germline values: CDR1 SGHDT, CDR2 YYEEEE. The CDR3 contains 15 residues. V lost 0 bases to trimming and J lost 8 bases, with 17 bases between them. The CDR3 here is CASSLAPGRARGYTF. In DNA, the CDR3 is TGTGCCAGCAGCTTGGCCCCGGGAAGGGCAAGGGGCTACACCTTC.

V is TRBV5-4 and J is TRBJ2-3; 10 bases fit TRBD2. The V gene's germline CDR1 is SGHNT and CDR2 YYREEE (reference sequence). The CDR3 spans 15 residues. V was clipped by 4 bases and J by 2 bases; unmatched bases: 4. The CDR3 region has the DNA TGTGCCAGCAGCCTAAGCGGGGGGGCCACAGATACGCAGTATTTT. This codes for CASSLSGGATDTQYF.

The rearrangement uses TRBV7-9 and TRBJ2-5; 13 bases line up with TRBD2. The germline CDR1 and CDR2 sequences are SEHNR and FQNEAQ (reference sequence). The CDR3 contains 19 residues. V shed 2 bases, J shed 3 bases, and the junction held 12 bases outside the gene matches. For the CDR3, the DNA is TGTGCCAGCAGCTTAAGTTGGGGGACTAGCGGGATAATTAAAGAGACCCAGTACTTC. Its protein is CASSLSWGTSGIIKETQYF.

The J gene is TRBJ2-7, the V gene TRBV12-3 or TRBV12-4; maybe TRBD2 (6 bases). The germline V and J ends were trimmed by 6 bases and 6 bases, with 15 bases remaining between them. This CDR3 has 13 amino acids. CDR3 protein: CASRLGGGGEQYF. The CDR3 DNA is TGTGCCAGCAGGCTTGGGGGAGGCGGCGAGCAGTACTTC.

The chain recombines TRBV4-1 with TRBJ2-1; 11 bases agree with TRBD2. J was trimmed by 4 bases and V by 4 bases; bases with no gene match: 9. This CDR3 has 17 amino acids. Germline-derived CDR1 and CDR2 are MGHRA and YSYEKL. The chain's CDR3 is CASSPGGGTSGYNEQFF. CDR3 DNA: TGCGCCAGCAGCCCAGGTGGAGGGACTAGCGGATACAATGAGCAGTTCTTC.

This clone was seen a single time. The chain recombines TRBV5-1 with TRBJ2-2, with 11 bases lining up with TRBD2. Germline trimming cut 2 bases from V and 4 bases from J; bases unmatched to any gene: 4. Germline values: CDR1 SGHRS, CDR2 YFSETQ. This CDR3 is 16 amino acids long. The DNA of the CDR3 is TGCGCCAGCAGCTTCATAGCGGGGGGGTCCACCGGGGAGCTGTTTTTT. Its protein product is CASSFIAGGSTGELFF.